This entry is about one TCR beta chain. Antigen: not known. This sample was included in a study of blood T cells in healthy people across ages. Each sample yielded at least 6 million isolated PBMCs. Germline V gives CDR1 SGHTA, CDR2 FQGNSA. This CDR3 contains 15 residues. The germline V and J ends were trimmed by 1 base and 4 bases, with 13 bases remaining between them. Study conclusions and caveats: Age showed a roughly linear inverse relationship with TCR beta diversity per million T cells.

A second PCR of 7 to 11 cycles used a sample-barcoded 5' primer and a J-beta primer mix. TCRdb reprocessed the 5' RACE reads via MiXCR and lists one record per CDR3 protein. Of around 320,000 distinct CDR3 sequences listed, roughly 26% are singletons. This sequence was found in a woman in her 70s in good health. Material for sequencing was blood. The gene calls are TRBV7-2 and TRBJ2-5; D is perhaps TRBD1 (6 bases). This CDR3 is CASSLGAGGPETQYF. The CDR3 DNA reads TGTGCCAGCAGCTTAGGGGCTGGGGGCCCAGAGACCCAGTACTTC.